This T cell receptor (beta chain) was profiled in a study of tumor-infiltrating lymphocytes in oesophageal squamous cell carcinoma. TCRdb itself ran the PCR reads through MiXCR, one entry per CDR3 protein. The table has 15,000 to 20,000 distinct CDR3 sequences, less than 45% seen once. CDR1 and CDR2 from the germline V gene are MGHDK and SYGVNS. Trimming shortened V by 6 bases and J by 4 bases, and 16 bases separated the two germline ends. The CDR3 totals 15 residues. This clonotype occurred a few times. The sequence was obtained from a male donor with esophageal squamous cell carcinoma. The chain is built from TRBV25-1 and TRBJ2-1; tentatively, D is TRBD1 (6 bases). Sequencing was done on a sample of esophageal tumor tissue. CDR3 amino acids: CASRGTGTQYNEQFF. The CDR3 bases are TGTGCCAGCAGGGGAACCGGGACACAATACAATGAGCAGTTCTTC.